The rows below give T cell receptor beta chains drawn from one sample of a study of T cells after yellow fever vaccination. MiXCR, run by TCRdb on the 5' RACE reads, gives a single entry per CDR3 protein. Altogether nearly 350,000 distinct CDR3 sequences are present, 8% to 9.5% being singletons, with the ten largest covering around 17%. The sample in question was PBMCs, obtained 35 to 50 days after the first yellow fever vaccination. Receptor source: a man in his late teens or twenties who received the YFV17D yellow fever vaccine. The CDR3 runs from the conserved cysteine through the conserved F or W. The D gene is left open where the match is weak. Expanded clones get a size class; other rows say once, few or many, or leave the size out.

v_call: TRBV6-1
d_call: -
j_call: TRBJ1-5
clone_size: -
cdr3_nt: TGTGCCAGCAAGCCGGGACCGACAGATCAGCCCCAGCATTTT
cdr3_aa: CASKPGPTDQPQHF

v_call: TRBV18
d_call: -
j_call: TRBJ1-1
clone_size: many
cdr3_nt: TGTGCCAGCTCACCAACGGCGACGAACACTGAAGCTTTCTTT
cdr3_aa: CASSPTATNTEAFF

v_call: TRBV24-1
d_call: -
j_call: TRBJ1-2
clone_size: few
cdr3_nt: TGTGCCACCAGTGATAGGGACACCCGCTATGGCTACACCTTC
cdr3_aa: CATSDRDTRYGYTF

v_call: TRBV20-1
d_call: -
j_call: TRBJ1-3
clone_size: few
cdr3_nt: TGCAGTGCTAGTCAAACTGGAAACACCATATATTTT
cdr3_aa: CSASQTGNTIYF

v_call: TRBV20-1
d_call: -
j_call: TRBJ1-2
clone_size: -
cdr3_nt: TGCAGTGCCCTCAGGCCCCCCTATGGCTACACCTTC
cdr3_aa: CSALRPPYGYTF

v_call: TRBV4-1
d_call: -
j_call: TRBJ1-1
clone_size: few
cdr3_nt: TGCGCCAGCAGCCAAGTCCTGGACACTGAAGCTTTCTTT
cdr3_aa: CASSQVLDTEAFF

v_call: TRBV14
d_call: -
j_call: TRBJ2-3
clone_size: many
cdr3_nt: TGTGCCAGCAGCCCCCATAGGGGGTCCCATAGCACAGATACGCAGTATTTT
cdr3_aa: CASSPHRGSHSTDTQYF

v_call: TRBV7-8
d_call: TRBD1
j_call: TRBJ2-2
clone_size: -
cdr3_nt: TGTGCCAGCAGCCTCTATCCCGACAGGGTAATCGGGTCGTCCTCCGGGGAGCTGTTTTTT
cdr3_aa: CASSLYPDRVIGSSSGELFF

v_call: TRBV28
d_call: TRBD2
j_call: TRBJ2-1
clone_size: few
cdr3_nt: TGTGCCAGCAGCTCGGGGGGGATTAATCACTACAATGAGCAGTTCTTC
cdr3_aa: CASSSGGINHYNEQFF

v_call: TRBV12-3/TRBV12-4
d_call: -
j_call: TRBJ1-1
clone_size: few
cdr3_nt: TGTGCCAGCAGTACAGGCTGGGTAACTGAAGCTTTCTTT
cdr3_aa: CASSTGWVTEAFF

v_call: TRBV7-2
d_call: -
j_call: TRBJ1-6
clone_size: -
cdr3_nt: TGTGCCAGCAGCTTATGGCAGAACGTTAATTCACCCCTCCACTTT
cdr3_aa: CASSLWQNVNSPLHF

v_call: TRBV5-4
d_call: -
j_call: TRBJ2-1
clone_size: many
cdr3_nt: TGTGCCAGCAGCTTGGAGGGATATGAGCAGTTCTTC
cdr3_aa: CASSLEGYEQFF

v_call: TRBV7-9
d_call: -
j_call: TRBJ2-3
clone_size: few
cdr3_nt: TGTGCCAGCAGCTTCGGGGTGGACGATACGCAGTATTTT
cdr3_aa: CASSFGVDDTQYF

v_call: TRBV5-5
d_call: -
j_call: TRBJ1-4
clone_size: many
cdr3_nt: TGTGCCAGCAGCTTGGTCAGGATTGTTGAGGAAAAACTGTTTTTT
cdr3_aa: CASSLVRIVEEKLFF

v_call: TRBV7-2
d_call: -
j_call: TRBJ1-5
clone_size: few
cdr3_nt: TGTGCCAGCAGCTTAGCAGTCAGGCATAGCAATCAGCCCCAGCATTTT
cdr3_aa: CASSLAVRHSNQPQHF

v_call: TRBV6-1
d_call: -
j_call: TRBJ1-5
clone_size: -
cdr3_nt: TGTGCCAGCAGTGAAAACGTTCAGCCCCAGCATTTT
cdr3_aa: CASSENVQPQHF

v_call: TRBV29-1
d_call: -
j_call: TRBJ1-1
clone_size: few
cdr3_nt: TGCAGCGTCGATCCGGGATCTGAAGCTTTCTTT
cdr3_aa: CSVDPGSEAFF

v_call: TRBV6-1
d_call: TRBD1
j_call: TRBJ2-5
clone_size: -
cdr3_nt: TGTGCCAGCAGTGATCGACAGGGCCTCCAAGAGACCCAGTACTTC
cdr3_aa: CASSDRQGLQETQYF

v_call: TRBV6-1
d_call: -
j_call: TRBJ2-4
clone_size: few
cdr3_nt: TGTGCCAGCAGTGAAGCACACAGGCATAGCATTCAGTACTTC
cdr3_aa: CASSEAHRHSIQYF

v_call: TRBV4-2
d_call: TRBD2
j_call: TRBJ2-2
clone_size: few
cdr3_nt: TGTGCCAGCAGCCAAGAGAGGCAACGACTAGCGGGGGGGAACACCGGGGAGCTGTTTTTT
cdr3_aa: CASSQERQRLAGGNTGELFF

v_call: TRBV6-1
d_call: TRBD1
j_call: TRBJ2-2
clone_size: few
cdr3_nt: TGTGCCAGCAGGACCGGACAGGGCCAGACCGGGGAGCTGTTTTTT
cdr3_aa: CASRTGQGQTGELFF

v_call: TRBV5-1
d_call: -
j_call: TRBJ2-7
clone_size: few
cdr3_nt: TGCGCCAGCAGCTTGGGGGAACATTCCGGGGAGCAGTACTTC
cdr3_aa: CASSLGEHSGEQYF

v_call: TRBV5-1
d_call: TRBD1
j_call: TRBJ1-2
clone_size: -
cdr3_nt: TGCGCCAGCAGCCGTACCGGGACAGGGGGCGGAGGCTACACCTTC
cdr3_aa: CASSRTGTGGGGYTF

v_call: TRBV6-2/TRBV6-3
d_call: -
j_call: TRBJ1-4
clone_size: -
cdr3_nt: TGTGCCAGCAGTGACCCCCGGGACGGAAATGAAAAACTGTTTTTT
cdr3_aa: CASSDPRDGNEKLFF

v_call: TRBV9
d_call: -
j_call: TRBJ2-3
clone_size: few
cdr3_nt: TGTGCCAGCAGCTTCGGACAGACTAGCACAGATACGCAGTATTTT
cdr3_aa: CASSFGQTSTDTQYF

v_call: TRBV3-1
d_call: TRBD1
j_call: TRBJ1-1
clone_size: few
cdr3_nt: TGTGCCAGCAGCCCAGTACAGGGGGGGGTCACTGAAGCTTTCTTT
cdr3_aa: CASSPVQGGVTEAFF

v_call: TRBV5-1
d_call: -
j_call: TRBJ2-5
clone_size: many
cdr3_nt: TGCGCCAGCAGCTTGGAGGGGAGGGAGACCCAGTACTTC
cdr3_aa: CASSLEGRETQYF

v_call: TRBV7-2
d_call: -
j_call: TRBJ1-2
clone_size: -
cdr3_nt: TGTGCCAGCAGGACCGGGACGGACTATGGCTACACCTTC
cdr3_aa: CASRTGTDYGYTF

v_call: TRBV4-3
d_call: -
j_call: TRBJ1-1
clone_size: -
cdr3_nt: TGCGCCAGCAGCCAAGATTCTAGAGCCACCCCGGCTTTCTTT
cdr3_aa: CASSQDSRATPAFF

v_call: TRBV5-5
d_call: -
j_call: TRBJ1-4
clone_size: few
cdr3_nt: TGTGCCAGCAGCTGGGCCGTACCTGATGAAAAACTGTTTTTT
cdr3_aa: CASSWAVPDEKLFF

v_call: TRBV6-5
d_call: -
j_call: TRBJ1-5
clone_size: few
cdr3_nt: TGTGCCAGCAGTTACTCGACGCACAGGGTAACGCAGCCCCAGCATTTT
cdr3_aa: CASSYSTHRVTQPQHF

v_call: TRBV19
d_call: TRBD1
j_call: TRBJ1-5
clone_size: few
cdr3_nt: TGTGCCAGTAGGCTCCAGGACAGGGGCAATCAGCCCCAGCATTTT
cdr3_aa: CASRLQDRGNQPQHF

v_call: TRBV7-9
d_call: TRBD2
j_call: TRBJ2-5
clone_size: few
cdr3_nt: TGTGCCAGCATCCGGACTAGCGGGAAAGAGACCCAGTACTTC
cdr3_aa: CASIRTSGKETQYF

v_call: TRBV5-4
d_call: TRBD1
j_call: TRBJ1-2
clone_size: -
cdr3_nt: TGTGCCAGCAGCAACCGGGACAGGGAAGGGAATGGCTACACCTTC
cdr3_aa: CASSNRDREGNGYTF

v_call: TRBV20-1
d_call: -
j_call: TRBJ2-3
clone_size: many
cdr3_nt: TGCAGTGCTAGAGCGCCCCAGGTAGATACGCAGTATTTT
cdr3_aa: CSARAPQVDTQYF

v_call: TRBV7-8
d_call: TRBD2
j_call: TRBJ2-2
clone_size: -
cdr3_nt: TGTGCCAGCAGCATTAGCGGGGGGCATGGCGGGGAGCTGTTTTTT
cdr3_aa: CASSISGGHGGELFF

v_call: TRBV4-3
d_call: TRBD1
j_call: TRBJ2-2
clone_size: -
cdr3_nt: TGCGCCAGCAGCCAAGAACCGGGACAGGGTTTTTGGATCGCCGGGGAGCTGTTTTTT
cdr3_aa: CASSQEPGQGFWIAGELFF

v_call: TRBV5-1
d_call: TRBD2
j_call: TRBJ2-1
clone_size: -
cdr3_nt: TGCGCCAGCCGACACGCGGGGGAAAGCTCCTACAATGAGCAGTTCTTC
cdr3_aa: CASRHAGESSYNEQFF

v_call: TRBV7-2
d_call: TRBD2
j_call: TRBJ2-3
clone_size: -
cdr3_nt: TGTGCCAGCAGCTTATCCCCAGCGGGGGGGCCGGGGGGGAATTGGGGCCAAGATACGCAGTATTTT
cdr3_aa: CASSLSPAGGPGGNWGQDTQYF

v_call: TRBV5-1
d_call: -
j_call: TRBJ1-3
clone_size: few
cdr3_nt: TGCGCCAGCAGCCGAGGGTTCGCGGGAAACACCATATATTTT
cdr3_aa: CASSRGFAGNTIYF

v_call: TRBV6-5
d_call: -
j_call: TRBJ1-1
clone_size: many
cdr3_nt: TGTGCCAGCAGTTACAACTGGGGCTCGGACACTGAAGCTTTCTTT
cdr3_aa: CASSYNWGSDTEAFF

v_call: TRBV5-6
d_call: -
j_call: TRBJ1-1
clone_size: few
cdr3_nt: TGTGCCAGCAGCTTGTTTACGTCCGTCCCCAACACTGAAGCTTTCTTT
cdr3_aa: CASSLFTSVPNTEAFF

v_call: TRBV7-8
d_call: TRBD1
j_call: TRBJ1-6
clone_size: -
cdr3_nt: TGTGCCAGCAGCTTAACAGGGGATAATTCACCCCTCCACTTT
cdr3_aa: CASSLTGDNSPLHF

v_call: TRBV5-1
d_call: TRBD2
j_call: TRBJ2-1
clone_size: many
cdr3_nt: TGCGCCAGCAGCTTGGACCCTAGCGGGGACCTCAATGAGCAGTTCTTC
cdr3_aa: CASSLDPSGDLNEQFF

v_call: TRBV6-6
d_call: TRBD1
j_call: TRBJ1-2
clone_size: many
cdr3_nt: TGTGCCATCTCCGTAGGGGGCGATGGCTACACCTTC
cdr3_aa: CAISVGGDGYTF

v_call: TRBV10-3
d_call: TRBD1
j_call: TRBJ1-1
clone_size: -
cdr3_nt: TGTGCCATCAAGGAGGGGACAGTGGCCACTGAAGCTTTCTTT
cdr3_aa: CAIKEGTVATEAFF

v_call: TRBV11-2
d_call: -
j_call: TRBJ1-6
clone_size: many
cdr3_nt: TGTGCCAGCAGCTTCGAGGCCCAGAACTATAATTCACCCCTCCACTTT
cdr3_aa: CASSFEAQNYNSPLHF

v_call: TRBV13
d_call: -
j_call: TRBJ1-1
clone_size: -
cdr3_nt: TGTGCCAGCAGCTTAGCCACGAAGGGGACTGAAGCTTTCTTT
cdr3_aa: CASSLATKGTEAFF

v_call: TRBV7-2
d_call: -
j_call: TRBJ2-4
clone_size: many
cdr3_nt: TGTGCCAGCAGCCCCCCCGGCAAAAACATTCAGTACTTC
cdr3_aa: CASSPPGKNIQYF

v_call: TRBV20-1
d_call: TRBD2
j_call: TRBJ2-3
clone_size: -
cdr3_nt: TGCAGTGCTAGAGTTGTAGCGGGGGGAAATACAGATACGCAGTATTTT
cdr3_aa: CSARVVAGGNTDTQYF

v_call: TRBV29-1
d_call: TRBD1
j_call: TRBJ1-2
clone_size: few
cdr3_nt: TGCAGCGTTGATAGAGGGCTACAGGGGGAGAACTATGGCTACACCTTC
cdr3_aa: CSVDRGLQGENYGYTF

v_call: TRBV4-2
d_call: TRBD2
j_call: TRBJ2-3
clone_size: few
cdr3_nt: TGTGCCAGCAGCCCGGGCCGGACTAGACAATCAGATACGCAGTATTTT
cdr3_aa: CASSPGRTRQSDTQYF

v_call: TRBV7-2
d_call: -
j_call: TRBJ2-2
clone_size: many
cdr3_nt: TGTGCCAGCAGCTTAGTAGGGAACACCGGGGAGCTGTTTTTT
cdr3_aa: CASSLVGNTGELFF

v_call: TRBV28
d_call: -
j_call: TRBJ2-1
clone_size: few
cdr3_nt: TGTGCCAGCAGCTACACAGACAATGAGCAGTTCTTC
cdr3_aa: CASSYTDNEQFF

v_call: TRBV4-3
d_call: -
j_call: TRBJ1-6
clone_size: -
cdr3_nt: TGCGCCAGCAGCCAAGATCCCTCTGGGAAGATGTCTTCACCCCTCCACTTT
cdr3_aa: CASSQDPSGKMSSPLHF